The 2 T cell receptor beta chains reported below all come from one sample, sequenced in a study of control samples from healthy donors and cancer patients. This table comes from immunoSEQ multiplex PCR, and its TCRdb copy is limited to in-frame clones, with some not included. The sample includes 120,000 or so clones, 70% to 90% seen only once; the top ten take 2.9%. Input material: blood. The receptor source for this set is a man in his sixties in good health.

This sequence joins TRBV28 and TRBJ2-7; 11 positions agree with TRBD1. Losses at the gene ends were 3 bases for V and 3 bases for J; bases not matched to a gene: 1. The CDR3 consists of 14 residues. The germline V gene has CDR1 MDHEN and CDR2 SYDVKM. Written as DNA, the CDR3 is TGTGCCAGCAGTTTGGGGACAGGGGGCTACGAGCAGTACTTC. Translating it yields CASSLGTGGYEQYF.

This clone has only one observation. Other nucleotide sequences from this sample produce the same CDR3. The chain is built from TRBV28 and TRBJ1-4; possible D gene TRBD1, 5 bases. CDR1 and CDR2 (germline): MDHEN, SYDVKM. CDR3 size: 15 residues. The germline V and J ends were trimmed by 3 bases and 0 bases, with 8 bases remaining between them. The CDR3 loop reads CASSLGGATNEKLFF. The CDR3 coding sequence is TGTGCCAGCAGTTTGGGGGGAGCAACTAATGAAAAACTGTTTTTT.